Shown below are 16 T cell receptor beta chains from a single sample sequenced in a study of vaccination and CD4 T cells after COVID-19. An Oncomine TCR Beta short-read assay was used to sequence the DNA from cultured CD4+ T cells. TCRdb itself ran the PCR reads through MiXCR, one entry per CDR3 protein. Altogether roughly 15,000 distinct CDR3 sequences are present, 50% to 65% being singletons, with the ten largest covering roughly a tenth. Their specific antigens are unknown. Treatment reported: roughly 11-day PBMC culture with coronavirus spike peptide pools or control peptides (ViraFEST assay). Specimen: CD4+ T cells from blood, cultured in vitro. Receptors were obtained from a human donor who had recovered from COVID-19.

The chain couples TRBV11-1 to TRBJ2-7; D is possibly TRBD2 (5 bases). CDR3 size: 13 residues. Germline CDR1 is SGHAT and CDR2 is FQDESV (reference sequence). V was shortened by 2 bases and J by 4 bases, with 9 bases between the two germline ends. CDR3: CASSLRPGYEQYF. The CDR3 DNA is TGTGCCAGCAGCTTAAGGCCGGGGTACGAGCAGTACTTC.

This rearrangement joins TRBV12-3 or TRBV12-4 to TRBJ2-3; 8 bases agree with TRBD2. Germline trimming cut 6 bases from V and 4 bases from J; bases unmatched to any gene: 6. The CDR3 runs 14 residues. The CDR3 protein is CASSSSGLSDTQYF. The CDR3 DNA is TGTGCCAGCAGCTCTAGCGGGCTTTCAGATACGCAGTATTTT.

V gene TRBV2 combines with J gene TRBJ2-2; TRBD1 agrees at 9 bases. V shed 4 bases and J 5 bases; nucleotides not matched to a gene: 11. Germline V gives CDR1 SNHLY, CDR2 FYNNEI. The CDR3 is made up of 17 amino acids. The CDR3 nucleotides read TGTGCCAGCAGTGGGGGTCCGGGACAGGGTTTTACCGGGGAGCTGTTTTTT. Protein product: CASSGGPGQGFTGELFF. Full variable domain (outside the CDR3, taken from reference TRBV2 and TRBJ2-2): EPEVTQTPSHQVTQMGQEVILRCVPISNHLYFYWYRQILGQKVEFLVSFYNNEISEKSEIFDDQFSVERPDGSNFTLKIRSTKLEDSAMYFCASSGGPGQGFTGELFFGEGSRLTVL.

The chain recombines TRBV5-1 with TRBJ2-3, with TRBD1 matching over 7 bases. Germline V gene sequence: CDR1 SGHRS, CDR2 YFSETQ. This CDR3 has 16 amino acids. With 0 bases clipped from V and 4 bases from J, the junction kept 8 bases outside the gene matches. This CDR3 reads CASSLAPQGDADTQYF. For the CDR3, the DNA is TGCGCCAGCAGCTTGGCCCCCCAGGGGGATGCAGATACGCAGTATTTT.

This rearrangement joins TRBV27 to TRBJ2-7; 10 nucleotides match TRBD1. J was trimmed by 3 bases and V by 3 bases; bases with no gene match: 5. The length of the CDR3 is 15 residues. Germline V gene sequence: CDR1 MNHEY, CDR2 SMNVEV (reference sequence). In DNA form, the CDR3 reads TGTGCCAGCAGTTTGAGGGACAGGGGCCTCTACGAGCAGTACTTC. Its protein is CASSLRDRGLYEQYF.

The rearrangement links TRBV5-4 to TRBJ2-5; D remains unclear. The CDR3 loop spans 11 amino acids. Germline V gene lookup returns CDR1 SGHNT and CDR2 YYREEE (reference sequence). The V and J ends lost 3 bases and 2 bases respectively, with 2 bases between them. The CDR3 spells CASSSQETQYF. The CDR3 DNA reads as TGTGCCAGCAGCTCTCAAGAGACCCAGTACTTC. Together with reference TRBV5-4 and TRBJ2-5, the CDR3 gives the full variable domain: ETGVTQSPTHLIKTRGQQVTLRCSSQSGHNTVSWYQQALGQGPQFIFQYYREEENGRGNFPPRFSGLQFPNYSSELNVNALELDDSALYLCASSSQETQYFGPGTRLLVL.

The chain employs TRBV27 and TRBJ1-5; a weak D match, TRBD1 (6 bases). This CDR3 comprises 12 residues. The germline V gene encodes CDR1 MNHEY and CDR2 SMNVEV (reference sequence). V was cut by 10 bases and J by 4 bases, with 11 bases left in between. The CDR3 DNA is TGTGCCACCGGACAGCTAAATCAGCCCCAGCATTTT. Translated, it gives CATGQLNQPQHF.

The rearrangement links TRBV30 to TRBJ1-5; maybe TRBD1 (6 bases). Germline V gene sequence: CDR1 GTSNPN, CDR2 SVGIG (reference sequence). This CDR3 comprises 15 residues. V lost 2 bases, J lost 4 bases, and 15 bases lay in between. The CDR3, as DNA: TGTGCCTGGAGTCCCCGCATGACAGGTAATCAGCCCCAGCATTTT. Amino acids: CAWSPRMTGNQPQHF.

The chain employs TRBV6-1 and TRBJ1-2; 7 bases are a match to TRBD1. V gave up 2 bases and J gave up 4 bases; unmatched junction bases: 4. Germline CDR1 is MNHNS and CDR2 is SASEGT. CDR3 size: 14 residues. This chain's CDR3 is CASSEPGGGYGYTF. Written as DNA, the CDR3 is TGTGCCAGCAGTGAACCAGGGGGTGGCTATGGCTACACCTTC.

A few counts support this clonotype. The V call is TRBV6-1, the J call TRBJ1-5; the match to TRBD1 covers 7 bases. The germline V gene encodes CDR1 MNHNS and CDR2 SASEGT. Unmatched junction bases numbered 5, after V lost 5 bases and J lost 1 base. The CDR3 has 15 residues. The CDR3 here is CASSPTTGSNQPQHF. The CDR3 nucleotides are TGTGCCAGCAGTCCCACGACAGGGAGCAATCAGCCCCAGCATTTT.

The chain uses TRBV7-3 and TRBJ1-2; D unresolved. Per germline, CDR1 SGHTA and CDR2 FQGTGA. The CDR3 runs 13 residues. V shed 5 bases and J shed 0 bases, with 7 bases lying between them. This chain's CDR3 is CASSPQPNYGYTF. The CDR3 coding sequence is TGTGCCAGCAGCCCTCAGCCTAACTATGGCTACACCTTC.

The chain couples TRBV27 to TRBJ2-7; no clear D gene. Germline CDR1 is MNHEY and CDR2 is SMNVEV (reference sequence). V lost 5 bases to trimming and J lost 4 bases, with 12 bases between them. This CDR3 has 13 amino acids. The CDR3, as DNA: TGTGCCAGCAGTCCCCCGTTGGGGTACGAGCAGTACTTC. Protein: CASSPPLGYEQYF.

This CDR3 reads CASSHPRTSGTHNEQFF. The CDR3 DNA sequence: TGCGCCAGCAGCCACCCTAGGACTAGCGGAACTCACAATGAGCAGTTCTTC. The chain has TRBV4-1 and TRBJ2-1; TRBD2 matches 10 bases. CDR1 is MGHRA and CDR2 is YSYEKL in the germline V gene. Unmatched junction bases numbered 10, after V lost 3 bases and J lost 5 bases. There are 17 residues in the CDR3.

The rearrangement uses TRBV20-1 and TRBJ2-2; no clear D gene. This CDR3 comprises 14 residues. V was cut by 0 bases and J by 1 base, with 6 bases left in between. The germline gives CDR1 DFQATT, CDR2 SNEGSKA (reference sequence). CDR3 in DNA: TGCAGTGCTAGAGATTCGGTGAACACCGGGGAGCTGTTTTTT. Translated: CSARDSVNTGELFF.

This clonotype was picked up a small number of times. The chain joins TRBV6-1 to TRBJ1-5; no clear D gene. Per germline, CDR1 MNHNS and CDR2 SASEGT. Trimming removed 5 bases from V and 5 bases from J, with 25 bases in between. The CDR3 is 18 amino acids. The CDR3 region has the DNA TGTGCCAGCAGTCCTGGAATAGTAAAGACGCGGCGGTATCAGCCCCAGCATTTT. Amino acid sequence: CASSPGIVKTRRYQPQHF.

The chain joins TRBV18 to TRBJ2-3; TRBD1 is a possible D gene (6 bases). V lost 2 bases, J lost 0 bases, and 12 bases lay in between. The germline gives CDR1 KGHSH, CDR2 LQKENI. This CDR3 is 16 amino acids long. Here the CDR3 reads CASSPSQGQSTDTQYF. DNA for the CDR3: TGTGCCAGCTCACCATCACAAGGACAGAGCACAGATACGCAGTATTTT.